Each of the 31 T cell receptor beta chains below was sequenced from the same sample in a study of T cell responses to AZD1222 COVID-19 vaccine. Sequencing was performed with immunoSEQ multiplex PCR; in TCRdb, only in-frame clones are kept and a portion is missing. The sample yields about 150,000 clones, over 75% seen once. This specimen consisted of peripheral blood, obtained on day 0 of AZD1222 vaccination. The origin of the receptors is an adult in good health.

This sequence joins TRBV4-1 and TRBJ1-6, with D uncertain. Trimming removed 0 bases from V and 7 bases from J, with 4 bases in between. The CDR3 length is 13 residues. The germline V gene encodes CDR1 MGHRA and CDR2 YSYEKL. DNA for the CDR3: TGCGCCAGCAGCCAAGAGGAGAATTCACCCCTCCACTTT. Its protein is CASSQEENSPLHF.

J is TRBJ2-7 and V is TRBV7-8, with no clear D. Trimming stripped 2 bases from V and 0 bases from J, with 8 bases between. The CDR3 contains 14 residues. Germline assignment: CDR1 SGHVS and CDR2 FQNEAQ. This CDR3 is CASSLIPSSYEQYF. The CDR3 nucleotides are TGTGCCAGCAGCTTAATTCCCAGCTCCTACGAGCAGTACTTC.

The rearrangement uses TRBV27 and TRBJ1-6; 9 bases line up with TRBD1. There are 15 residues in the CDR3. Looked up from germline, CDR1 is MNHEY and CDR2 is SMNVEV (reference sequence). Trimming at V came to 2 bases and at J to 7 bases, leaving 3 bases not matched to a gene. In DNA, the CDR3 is TGTGCCAGCAGTTTAGGGACAGGGATAAATTCACCCCTCCACTTT. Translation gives CASSLGTGINSPLHF.

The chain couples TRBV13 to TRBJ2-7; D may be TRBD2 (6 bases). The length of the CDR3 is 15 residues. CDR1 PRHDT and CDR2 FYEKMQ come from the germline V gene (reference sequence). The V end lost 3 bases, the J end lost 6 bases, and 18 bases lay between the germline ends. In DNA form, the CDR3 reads TGTGCCAGCAGCTTGCTAGCGACAGCCCACTTCGAGCAGTACTTC. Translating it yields CASSLLATAHFEQYF. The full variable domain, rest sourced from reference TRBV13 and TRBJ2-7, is AAGVIQSPRHLIKEKRETATLKCYPIPRHDTVYWYQQGPGQDPQFLISFYEKMQSDKGSIPDRFSAQQFSDYHSELNMSSLELGDSALYFCASSLLATAHFEQYFGPGTRLTVT.

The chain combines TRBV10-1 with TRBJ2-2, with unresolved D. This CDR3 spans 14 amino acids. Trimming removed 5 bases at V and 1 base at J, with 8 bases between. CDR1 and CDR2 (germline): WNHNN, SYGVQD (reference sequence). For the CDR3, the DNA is TGCGCCAGCAGTCTCAGGAGGAACACCGGGGAGCTGTTTTTT. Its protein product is CASSLRRNTGELFF.

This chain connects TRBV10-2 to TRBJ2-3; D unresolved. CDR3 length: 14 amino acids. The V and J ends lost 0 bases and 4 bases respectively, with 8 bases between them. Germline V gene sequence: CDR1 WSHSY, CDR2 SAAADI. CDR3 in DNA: TGCGCCAGCAGTGAGTCGACCTTGGCAGATACGCAGTATTTT. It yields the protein CASSESTLADTQYF.

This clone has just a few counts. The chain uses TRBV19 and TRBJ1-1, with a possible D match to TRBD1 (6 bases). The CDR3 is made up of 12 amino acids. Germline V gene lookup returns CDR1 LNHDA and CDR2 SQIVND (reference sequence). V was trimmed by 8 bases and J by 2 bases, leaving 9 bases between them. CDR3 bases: TGTGCCAGTGGGGGCCTTAACACTGAAGCTTTCTTT. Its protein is CASGGLNTEAFF.

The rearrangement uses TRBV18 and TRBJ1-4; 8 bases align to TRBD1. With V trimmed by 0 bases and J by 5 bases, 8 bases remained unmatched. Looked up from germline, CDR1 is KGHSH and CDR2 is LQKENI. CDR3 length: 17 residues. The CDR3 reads CASSPPPGQGGNEKLFF. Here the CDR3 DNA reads TGTGCCAGCTCACCACCGCCCGGACAGGGCGGGAATGAAAAACTGTTTTTT.

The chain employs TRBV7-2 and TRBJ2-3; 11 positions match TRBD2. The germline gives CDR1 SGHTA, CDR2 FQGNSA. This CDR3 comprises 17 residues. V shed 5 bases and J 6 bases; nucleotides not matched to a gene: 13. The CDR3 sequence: CASSLSGPSGGSDTQYF. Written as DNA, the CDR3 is TGTGCCAGCAGCCTCAGTGGGCCTAGCGGGGGGTCGGATACGCAGTATTTT.

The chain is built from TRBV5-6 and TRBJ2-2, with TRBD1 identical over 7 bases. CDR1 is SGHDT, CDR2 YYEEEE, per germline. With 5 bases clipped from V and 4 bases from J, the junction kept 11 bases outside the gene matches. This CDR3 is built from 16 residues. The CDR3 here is CASSPEGQVRTGELFF. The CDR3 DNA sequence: TGTGCCAGCAGTCCCGAAGGACAGGTTCGCACCGGGGAGCTGTTTTTT. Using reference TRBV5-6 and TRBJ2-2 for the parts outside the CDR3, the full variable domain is DAGVTQSPTHLIKTRGQQVTLRCSPKSGHDTVSWYQQALGQGPQFIFQYYEEEERQRGNFPDRFSGHQFPNYSSELNVNALLLGDSALYLCASSPEGQVRTGELFFGEGSRLTVL.

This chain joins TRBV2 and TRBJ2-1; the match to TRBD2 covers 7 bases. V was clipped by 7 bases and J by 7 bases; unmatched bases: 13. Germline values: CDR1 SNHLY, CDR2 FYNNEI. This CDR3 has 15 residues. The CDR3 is CASTKLASIANEQFF. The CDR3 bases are TGTGCCAGCACCAAACTAGCGTCCATTGCAAATGAGCAGTTCTTC.

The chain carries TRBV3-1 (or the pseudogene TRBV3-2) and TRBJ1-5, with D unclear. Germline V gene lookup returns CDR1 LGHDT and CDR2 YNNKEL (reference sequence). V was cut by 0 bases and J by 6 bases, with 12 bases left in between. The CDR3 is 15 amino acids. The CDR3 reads CASSQDYTTGQPQHF. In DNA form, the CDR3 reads TGTGCCAGCAGCCAAGATTACACTACGGGTCAGCCCCAGCATTTT.

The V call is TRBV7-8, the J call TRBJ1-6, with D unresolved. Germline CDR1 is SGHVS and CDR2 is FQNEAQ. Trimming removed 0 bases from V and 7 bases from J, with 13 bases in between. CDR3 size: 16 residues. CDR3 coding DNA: TGTGCCAGCAGCTTAGCCTCGCCCAGTCGGAATTCACCCCTCCACTTT. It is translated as CASSLASPSRNSPLHF. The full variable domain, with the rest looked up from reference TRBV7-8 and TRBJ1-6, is GAGVSQSPRYKVAKRGQDVALRCDPISGHVSLFWYQQALGQGPEFLTYFQNEAQLDKSGLPSDRFFAERPEGSVSTLKIQRTQQEDSAVYLCASSLASPSRNSPLHFGNGTRLTVT.

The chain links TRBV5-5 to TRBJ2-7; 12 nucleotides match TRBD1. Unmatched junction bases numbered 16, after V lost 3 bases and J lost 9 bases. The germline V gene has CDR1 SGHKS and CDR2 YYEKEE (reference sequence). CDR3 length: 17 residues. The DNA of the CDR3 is TGTGCCAGCAGCTCAGCGGGACAGGGGGCGAAGGATAGAGCGCAGTACTTC. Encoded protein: CASSSAGQGAKDRAQYF.

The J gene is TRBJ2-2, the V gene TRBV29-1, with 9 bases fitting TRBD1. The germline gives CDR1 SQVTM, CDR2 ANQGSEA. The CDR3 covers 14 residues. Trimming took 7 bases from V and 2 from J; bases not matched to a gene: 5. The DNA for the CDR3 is TGCAGCGGAACGGGACAGGGAAACACCGGGGAGCTGTTTTTT. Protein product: CSGTGQGNTGELFF.

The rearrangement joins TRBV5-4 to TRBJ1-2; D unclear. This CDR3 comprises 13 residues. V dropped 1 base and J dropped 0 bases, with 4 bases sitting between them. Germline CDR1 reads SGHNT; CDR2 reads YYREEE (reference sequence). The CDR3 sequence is CASSLTANYGYTF. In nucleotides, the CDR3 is TGTGCCAGCAGCTTGACAGCTAACTATGGCTACACCTTC.

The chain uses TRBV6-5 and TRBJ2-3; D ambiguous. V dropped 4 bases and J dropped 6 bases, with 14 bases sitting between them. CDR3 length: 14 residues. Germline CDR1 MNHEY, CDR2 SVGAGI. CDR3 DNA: TGTGCCAGCAGTTCCAAGAGTACCCACGATACGCAGTATTTT. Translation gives CASSSKSTHDTQYF.

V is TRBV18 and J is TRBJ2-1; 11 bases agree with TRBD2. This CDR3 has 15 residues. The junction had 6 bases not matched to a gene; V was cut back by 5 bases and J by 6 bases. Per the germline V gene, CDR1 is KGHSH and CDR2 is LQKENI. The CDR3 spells CASSTGTSGFNEQFF. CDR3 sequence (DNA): TGTGCCAGCTCAACGGGGACTAGCGGATTCAATGAGCAGTTCTTC.

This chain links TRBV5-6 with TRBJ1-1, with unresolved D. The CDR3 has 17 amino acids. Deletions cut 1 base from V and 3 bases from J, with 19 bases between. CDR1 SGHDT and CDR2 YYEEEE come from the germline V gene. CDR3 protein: CASSLFTAARWDTEAFF. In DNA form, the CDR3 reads TGTGCCAGCAGCTTGTTCACGGCGGCGCGGTGGGACACTGAAGCTTTCTTT.

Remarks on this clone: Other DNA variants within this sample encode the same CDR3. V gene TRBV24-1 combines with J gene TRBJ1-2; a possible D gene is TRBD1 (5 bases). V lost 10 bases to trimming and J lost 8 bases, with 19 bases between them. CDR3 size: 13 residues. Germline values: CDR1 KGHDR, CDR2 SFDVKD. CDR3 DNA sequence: TGTGCCACTGCCGGGGGGACTTATGCAGGCTACACCTTC. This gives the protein CATAGGTYAGYTF.

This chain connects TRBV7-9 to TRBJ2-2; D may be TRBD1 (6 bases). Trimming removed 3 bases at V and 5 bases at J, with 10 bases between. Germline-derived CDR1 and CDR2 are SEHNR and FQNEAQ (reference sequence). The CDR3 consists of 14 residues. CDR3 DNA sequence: TGTGCCAGCAGCTTGGGGGCGCGGACCGGGGAGCTGTTTTTT. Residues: CASSLGARTGELFF.

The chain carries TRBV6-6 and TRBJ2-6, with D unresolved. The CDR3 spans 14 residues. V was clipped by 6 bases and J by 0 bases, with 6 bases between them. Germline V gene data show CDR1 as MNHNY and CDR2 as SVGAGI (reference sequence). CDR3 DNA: TGTGCCAGCAGGTCGGACTCTGGGGCCAACGTCCTGACTTTC. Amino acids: CASRSDSGANVLTF.

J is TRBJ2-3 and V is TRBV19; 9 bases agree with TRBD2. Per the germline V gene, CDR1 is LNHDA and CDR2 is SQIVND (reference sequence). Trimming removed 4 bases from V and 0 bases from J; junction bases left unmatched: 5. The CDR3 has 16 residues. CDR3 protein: CASSTLAGSSTDTQYF. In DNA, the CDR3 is TGTGCCAGTAGTACCCTAGCGGGGTCTAGCACAGATACGCAGTATTTT. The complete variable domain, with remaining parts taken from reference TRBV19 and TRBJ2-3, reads DGGITQSPKYLFRKEGQNVTLSCEQNLNHDAMYWYRQDPGQGLRLIYYSQIVNDFQKGDIAEGYSVSREKKESFPLTVTSAQKNPTAFYLCASSTLAGSSTDTQYFGPGTRLTVL.

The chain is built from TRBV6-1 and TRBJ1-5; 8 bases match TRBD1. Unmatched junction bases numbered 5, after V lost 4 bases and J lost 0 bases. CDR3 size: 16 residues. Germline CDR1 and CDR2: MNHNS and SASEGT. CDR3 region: CASSGDRGHSNQPQHF. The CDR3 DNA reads TGTGCCAGCAGTGGAGACAGGGGCCATAGCAATCAGCCCCAGCATTTT.

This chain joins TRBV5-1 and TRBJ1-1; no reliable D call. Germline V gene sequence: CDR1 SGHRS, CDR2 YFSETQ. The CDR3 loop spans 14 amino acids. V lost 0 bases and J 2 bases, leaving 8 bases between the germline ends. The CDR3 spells CASSLGQANTEAFF. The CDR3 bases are TGCGCCAGCAGCTTGGGGCAGGCAAACACTGAAGCTTTCTTT.

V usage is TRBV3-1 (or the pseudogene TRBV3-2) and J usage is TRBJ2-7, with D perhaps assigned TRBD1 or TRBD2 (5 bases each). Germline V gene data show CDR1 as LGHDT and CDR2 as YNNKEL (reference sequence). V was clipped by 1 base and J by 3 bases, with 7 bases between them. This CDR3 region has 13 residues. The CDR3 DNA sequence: TGTGCCAGCAGCCAAGGGGACCGCTACGAGCAGTACTTC. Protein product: CASSQGDRYEQYF.

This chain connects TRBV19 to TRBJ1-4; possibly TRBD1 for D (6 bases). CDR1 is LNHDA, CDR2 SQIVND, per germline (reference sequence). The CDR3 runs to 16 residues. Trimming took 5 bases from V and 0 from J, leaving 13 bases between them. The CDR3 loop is CASSPRTAPTNEKLFF. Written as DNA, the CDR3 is TGTGCCAGTAGTCCCCGGACAGCCCCAACTAATGAAAAACTGTTTTTT.

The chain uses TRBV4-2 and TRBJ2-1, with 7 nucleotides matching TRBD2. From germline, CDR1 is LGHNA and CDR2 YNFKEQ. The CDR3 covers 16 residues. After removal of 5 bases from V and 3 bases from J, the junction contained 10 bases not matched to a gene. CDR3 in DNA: TGTGCCAGCAGCTCAGAGGCTAGCGGAGTCTACAATGAGCAGTTCTTC. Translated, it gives CASSSEASGVYNEQFF.

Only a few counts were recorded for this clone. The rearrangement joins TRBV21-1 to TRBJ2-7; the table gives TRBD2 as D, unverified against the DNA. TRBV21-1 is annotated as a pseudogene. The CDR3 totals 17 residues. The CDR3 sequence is CASSKARSPSGGCEQYF. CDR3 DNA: TGTGCCAGCAGCAAAGCCCGGAGCCCTAGCGGGGGCTGTGAGCAGTACTTC.

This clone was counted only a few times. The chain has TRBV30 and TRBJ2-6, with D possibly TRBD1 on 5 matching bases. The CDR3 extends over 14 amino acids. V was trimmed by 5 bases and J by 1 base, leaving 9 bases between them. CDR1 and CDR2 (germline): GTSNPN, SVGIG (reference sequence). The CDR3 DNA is TGTGCCTGGGGGGCGTATTCTGGGGCCAACGTCCTGACTTTC. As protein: CAWGAYSGANVLTF.

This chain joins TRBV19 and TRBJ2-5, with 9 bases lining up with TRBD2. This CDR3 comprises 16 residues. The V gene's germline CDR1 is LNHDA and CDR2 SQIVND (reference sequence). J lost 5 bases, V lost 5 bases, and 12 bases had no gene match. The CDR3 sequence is CASSGRLAEKGETQYF. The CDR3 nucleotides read TGTGCCAGTAGTGGGAGACTAGCGGAGAAGGGGGAGACCCAGTACTTC. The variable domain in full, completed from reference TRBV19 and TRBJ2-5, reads DGGITQSPKYLFRKEGQNVTLSCEQNLNHDAMYWYRQDPGQGLRLIYYSQIVNDFQKGDIAEGYSVSREKKESFPLTVTSAQKNPTAFYLCASSGRLAEKGETQYFGPGTRLLVL.